These T cell receptor beta chains were read from a single sample in a study of cytomegalovirus exposure and HLA in healthy donors. TCRdb's table, derived via immunoSEQ multiplex PCR, lists solely in-frame clones and lacks some. The sample consists of under 200,000 clones, roughly four fifths of them appearing once. Source material: PBMCs. The source of these receptors is a man aged 18 to 29 in good health and CMV-seronegative. Each CDR3 is given with its conserved first and last residue. The order of the fields is CDR3 length, clone size, D gene, J gene, V gene, CDR3 DNA, CDR3 protein. A D gene is named only where the DNA matches it firmly. Size is omitted from some rows. Given values are once, few, many or a class for expanded clones.

>16|-|TRBD1|TRBJ2-3|TRBV2
TGTGCCAGCAGGGAAAGGGGGCGAGGGAACACAGATACGCAGTATTTT
CASRERGRGNTDTQYF
>14|-|-|TRBJ1-6|TRBV5-5
TGTGCCAGCAGCTTGTTGGGGCCAAATTCACCCCTCCACTTT
CASSLLGPNSPLHF
>14|-|-|TRBJ2-7|TRBV7-2
TGTGCCAGCAGCTTACCGATTAGCTCCTACGAGCAGTACTTC
CASSLPISSYEQYF
>16|once|-|TRBJ2-4|TRBV19
TGTGCCAGTAGTATGCGGGCCTTATCAGCCAAAAACATTCAGTACTTC
CASSMRALSAKNIQYF
>14|-|-|TRBJ1-1|TRBV11-3
TGTGCCAGCAGCTTAGATCTCGGGGCAGGGGAAACTTTCTTT
CASSLDLGAGETFF
>14|few|TRBD1|TRBJ1-2|TRBV7-9
TGTGCCAGCAGCACGGGACAGGGTAGTTATGGCTACACCTTC
CASSTGQGSYGYTF
>14|-|-|TRBJ1-3|TRBV14
TGTGCCAGCAGCGCCCCAGGGAGGGGAAACACCATATATTTT
CASSAPGRGNTIYF
>15|-|-|TRBJ2-7|TRBV25-1
TGTGCCAGCAGTGAGGACAGCTCTCCCTCCTACGAGCAGTACTTC
CASSEDSSPSYEQYF
>14|-|-|TRBJ2-1|TRBV15
TGTGCCACCAGCAGAGACCCTTTATACAATGAGCAGTTCTTC
CATSRDPLYNEQFF
>14|-|-|TRBJ1-3|TRBV7-2
TGTGCCAGCAGCTTGGGGGGCTCTGGAAACACCATATATTTT
CASSLGGSGNTIYF
>17|-|TRBD2|TRBJ2-1|TRBV10-1
TGCGCCAGCAGTGAGTTCCCTAGCGGGAGGGGACGCAATGAGCAGTTCTTC
CASSEFPSGRGRNEQFF
>15|few|TRBD2|TRBJ2-3|TRBV7-9
TGTGCCAGCAGCTTAGCGGGAGGGCCTGAGGATACGCAGTATTTT
CASSLAGGPEDTQYF
>13|-|TRBD2|TRBJ2-1|TRBV2
TGTGCCAGCGGGAGGGTTGAGGACAATGAGCAGTTCTTC
CASGRVEDNEQFF
>13|-|-|TRBJ2-2|TRBV10-3
TGTGCCATCAGTGAGCCCCCTCCCGGGGAGCTGTTTTTT
CAISEPPPGELFF
>15|once|-|TRBJ2-1|TRBV7-9
TGTGCCAGCAGCTTATATGGGGGGAGTTACAATGAGCAGTTCTTC
CASSLYGGSYNEQFF
>19|-|TRBD1|TRBJ2-2|TRBV19
TGTGCCAGTAGTATCGAAATGGACAGGGTTCAAGAGAACACCGGGGAGCTGTTTTTT
CASSIEMDRVQENTGELFF
>15|once|TRBD2|TRBJ2-7|TRBV6-1
TGTGCCAGCACCAAACCCGGGACTAGGAAGGACGAGCAGTACTTC
CASTKPGTRKDEQYF
>14|-|TRBD2|TRBJ2-1|TRBV18
TGTGCCAGCTCGCCCGGGACTAGAGTGGATGAGCAGTTCTTC
CASSPGTRVDEQFF
>14|-|-|TRBJ2-7|TRBV9
TGTGCCAGCAGCACCATGACAGACAGCTACGAGCAGTACTTC
CASSTMTDSYEQYF
>12|-|-|TRBJ1-3|TRBV6-4
TGTGCCAGCACCCACCCGGGGTACACCATATATTTT
CASTHPGYTIYF
>17|-|-|TRBJ2-3|TRBV11-3
TGTGCCAGCAGCTCCCACCGACAGTCCACTAGCACAGATACGCAGTATTTT
CASSSHRQSTSTDTQYF
>14|-|-|TRBJ2-7|TRBV27
TGTGCCAGCAAAGGACTACTCTTTCCCTACGAGCAGTACTTC
CASKGLLFPYEQYF
>15|medium-sized|TRBD1|TRBJ2-3|TRBV6-4
TGTGCCAGCAGTGACGGGACAGGGGGCACAGATACGCAGTATTTT
CASSDGTGGTDTQYF
>18|-|TRBD2|TRBJ2-1|TRBV5-1
TGCGCCAGCAGGAGGGGACTAGCGGGAGGCCCTACAGGCGATGAGCAGTTCTTC
CASRRGLAGGPTGDEQFF
>13|-|-|TRBJ1-4|TRBV25-1
TGTGCCAGCGGGGACTTAGTCTATGAAAAACTGTTTTTT
CASGDLVYEKLFF
>13|-|TRBD2|TRBJ2-5|TRBV10-3
TGTGCCATCAGTGAGCGGGGAGGGGAGACCCAGTACTTC
CAISERGGETQYF
>14|-|TRBD1|TRBJ2-5|TRBV2
TGTGCCAGCAGCTGGACAGGAGGTAGAGAGACCCAGTACTTC
CASSWTGGRETQYF
>15|-|TRBD1|TRBJ2-7|TRBV5-6
TGTGCCAGCAGCTTGATGGGCCAGGGGGACCACGAGCAGTACTTC
CASSLMGQGDHEQYF
>15|-|-|TRBJ2-2|TRBV4-3
TGCGCCAGCAGCCCGGTCCTAGGGGGCACCGGGGAGCTGTTTTTT
CASSPVLGGTGELFF
>18|-|TRBD2|TRBJ2-1|TRBV7-8
TGTGCCAGCAGCTTAGTATGGGTGGGTAGCGGGAGGGCCCAGGAGCAGTTCTTC
CASSLVWVGSGRAQEQFF
>13|-|-|TRBJ2-1|TRBV6-1
TGTGCCAGCAGGTGGACAGCCTACAATGAGCAGTTCTTC
CASRWTAYNEQFF
>15|few|TRBD2|TRBJ2-1|TRBV5-1
TGCGCCTGCCAACTTAGCGGGAGCTCCTACAATGAGCAGTTCTTC
CACQLSGSSYNEQFF
>17|-|TRBD1|TRBJ1-4|TRBV10-3
TGTGCCATCAGTGAGAGAGAACCGGGACAGGGAGGTGAAAAACTGTTTTTT
CAISEREPGQGGEKLFF
>12|-|-|TRBJ1-1|TRBV18
TGTGCCAGCTCACCATCGTTCGCTGAAGCTTTCTTT
CASSPSFAEAFF
>14|-|-|TRBJ1-5|TRBV5-6
TGTGCCAGCAGCCCCCCAGGGCCCGATCAGCCCCAGCATTTT
CASSPPGPDQPQHF
>11|few|-|TRBJ1-2|TRBV30
TGTGCCTGGGATGGGGGGGGCGGCTACACCTTC
CAWDGGGGYTF
>16|few|TRBD2|TRBJ2-5|TRBV5-1
TGCGCCAGCAGCTGGGGGAGGGTCCCCGGTAGAGAGACCCAGTACTTC
CASSWGRVPGRETQYF
>20|-|TRBD2|TRBJ2-6|TRBV2
TGTGCCAGCAGTGTTCGACTAGCGGGAGGCCTACTCTCTGGGGCCAACGTCCTGACTTTC
CASSVRLAGGLLSGANVLTF
>12|few|-|TRBJ2-7|TRBV7-6
TGTGCCAGCAGCTTAGAGAGCTACGAGCAGTACTTC
CASSLESYEQYF